This TCR beta chain was captured in a study of Graves' ophthalmopathy and Graves' hyperthyroidism. Study at large: Samples of peripheral blood were obtained at initial diagnosis, prior to treatment of any kind.

With V trimmed by 3 bases and J by 3 bases, 5 bases remained unmatched. CDR1 is ENHRY and CDR2 is SYGVKD in the germline V gene. This CDR3 region has 15 residues. RNA transcripts yielded amplified TCR beta CDR3 regions. HTBI primers primed a first-round RT-PCR, and a second-round multiplex PCR followed. TCRdb recomputed calls from the multiplex PCR reads with MiXCR, one row per CDR3 protein. The table includes over 650,000 distinct CDR3 sequences, about two fifths detected once. The clonotype originates from an adult man with Graves' ophthalmopathy. J is TRBJ1-5 and V is TRBV10-3, with TRBD1 matching 7 bases. The source material was peripheral blood. The CDR3 DNA is TGTGCCATCAGTGACGGCGGGACAGACAATCAGCCCCAGCATTTT. It is translated as CAISDGGTDNQPQHF.